The T cell receptor beta chain under discussion was sequenced for a study of blood T cells in healthy people across ages (dated by TCRdb to the mid-2010s). Notes on the research overall: Template switching captured roughly one uniquely barcoded TCR beta cDNA molecule per two T cells in model experiments. Age-related changes in TCR beta repertoire diversity were measured in the study by deep sequencing normalized with unique cDNA molecular identifiers. To avoid experimental bias, donors of different ages were distributed randomly across sequencing lanes. For two donors (one aged 18 to 30 and one aged 80 or older), the study analyzed two additional independent replicas of 1 million unique cDNA reads from the same blood draw. Four age groups were formed from the donors: young (average approximately 15 years), middle-aged (approximately 41), aged (roughly 58) and long-lived (around 82).

Points the paper makes about the study in general: There was a strong correlation between observed TCR beta diversity and the percentage of naive T cells measured by flow cytometry. Conclusive comparison of naive and antigen-experienced compartments was prevented by the profiling of bulk unsorted PBMCs. Compared with the aged group, the long-lived group had more naive CD4+ T cells, fewer expanded clones and increased TCR diversity, a pattern suggesting age selection. Estimates of total diversity from one million sequenced T cells were regarded as lower bounds and underestimates. Donor CMV infection status was unknown, potentially confounding age-related changes in expanded clonotypes. Observed TCR beta diversity per million T cells fell roughly linearly with age, and a significant reduction was already apparent by age approximately 40.

The CDR3, from cysteine to phenylalanine, totals 13 residues. This entry keeps only the CDR3 DNA: 39 bases, framed from base 1. As encoded in the germline V gene (reference sequence), CDR1 is MNHEY while CDR2 is SMNVEV. Donors were 39 systemically healthy Caucasian individuals from Russia aged roughly 6 to 90 years. Each donor gave about 10 milliliters of peripheral blood, drawn into EDTA-treated Vacutainer tubes. Ficoll-Paque density-gradient centrifugation was used to isolate PBMCs, with at least 6.5 million per sample. Trizol reagent was used to extract total RNA from the PBMCs, yielding at least 5 micrograms per sample. Naive CD45RAhigh/CD27high T cell percentages were measured by flow cytometry on a PBMC aliquot from every donor. Libraries were prepared through 5' RACE. Reads for this sample came from an Illumina HiSeq 2500. A second roughly 7 to 11 cycle PCR used a sample-barcoded 5' primer and a J-beta primer mix. Each TCR beta cDNA molecule received a unique molecular identifier from a template-switch 5' adaptor carrying 12 random nucleotides. At least 2.5 million CDR3-containing paired-end reads were obtained from each sample. First-strand cDNA synthesis was performed from all RNA using the Mint cDNA synthesis kit, with priming by a TRBC-specific oligonucleotide. Following uracil-DNA glycosylase treatment, all cDNA underwent a first 18-cycle PCR with the universal primers M1SS and BC2_uni_R. In the original analysis: For normalization, 1 million high-quality reads were randomly selected from each sample, with every read carrying a distinct molecular identifier. Reads sharing molecular identifiers were discarded rather than binned into consensus sequences. MiTCR, with a Q25 quality threshold and the strictest error-elimination algorithm, was used for CDR3 identification, clonotype clustering and error correction. Lower-bound total TCR beta diversity was estimated with a nonparametric unseen species model using Euler transformation. TCRdb passed the public sequencing reads through fastp at Q25 and MiXCR, retaining productive beta sequences. Records with the same CDR3 protein are collapsed into one entry carrying the most frequent genes and DNA. The V and J calls shown here were made by TCRdb, not taken from the authors' results. Across this sample there are about 1,400,000 distinct CDR3 sequences, with approximately 63% seen only once. The ten most abundant clones make up 6.5% to 8% of the sample.

This clonotype has ten or more counts. There is no known antigen for this receptor. One end of the junction is discordant with germline, which a read error may explain. Recombination linked TRBV27 to TRBJ2-7; no D gene call is confident. Sequenced: blood. The sequence derives from a man younger than 35 in good health. The nucleotide sequence reads as follows: TGCGCCAGCAGCCCACGCACCGGGTACGAGCAGTACTTC. It specifies CASSPRTGYEQYF.